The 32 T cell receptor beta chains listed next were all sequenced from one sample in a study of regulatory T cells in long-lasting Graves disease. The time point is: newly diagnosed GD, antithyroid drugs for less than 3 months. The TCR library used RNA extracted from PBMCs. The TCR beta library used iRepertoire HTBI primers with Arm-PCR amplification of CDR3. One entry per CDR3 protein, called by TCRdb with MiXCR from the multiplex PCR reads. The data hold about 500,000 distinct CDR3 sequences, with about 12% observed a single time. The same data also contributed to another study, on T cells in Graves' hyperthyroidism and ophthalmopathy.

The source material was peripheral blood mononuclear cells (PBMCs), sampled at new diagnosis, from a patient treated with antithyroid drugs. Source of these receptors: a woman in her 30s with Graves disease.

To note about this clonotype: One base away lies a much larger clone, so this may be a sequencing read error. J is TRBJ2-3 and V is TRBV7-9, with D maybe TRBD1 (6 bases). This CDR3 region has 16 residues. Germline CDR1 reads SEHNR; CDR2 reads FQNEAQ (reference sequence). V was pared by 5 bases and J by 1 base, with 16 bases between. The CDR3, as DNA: TGTGCCAGCAGCGCCTCCAGGGGTCCCCGCACAGATACGCAGTATTTT. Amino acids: CASSASRGPRTDTQYF.

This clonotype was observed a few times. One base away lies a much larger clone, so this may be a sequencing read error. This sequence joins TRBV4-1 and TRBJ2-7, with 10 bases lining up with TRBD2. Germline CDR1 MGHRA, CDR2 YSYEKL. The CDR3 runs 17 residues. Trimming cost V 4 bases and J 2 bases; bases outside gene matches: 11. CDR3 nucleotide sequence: TGCGCCAGCAGCCGAGATGGGATCCTAGCGGGAGCCTACGAGCAGTACTTC. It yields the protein CASSRDGILAGAYEQYF.

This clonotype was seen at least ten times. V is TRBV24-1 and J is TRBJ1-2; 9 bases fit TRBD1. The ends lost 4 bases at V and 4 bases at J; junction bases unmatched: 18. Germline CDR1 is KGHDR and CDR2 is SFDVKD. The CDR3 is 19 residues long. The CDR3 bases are TGTGCCACCAGTGACTCCAATTCCCTTGGACAGGGGTCGGGCTATGGCTACACCTTC. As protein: CATSDSNSLGQGSGYGYTF.

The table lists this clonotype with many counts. CDR3 sequence (DNA): TGTGCCAGCAGCTTAAGCCGGGACTATAAGGGTCGGGTTGAGCAGTTCTTC. As protein: CASSLSRDYKGRVEQFF. This chain uses TRBV9 with TRBJ2-1; 7 nucleotides agree with TRBD2. Germline CDR1 and CDR2: SGDLS and YYNGEE. The junction had 19 bases not matched to a gene; V was cut back by 4 bases and J by 9 bases. The CDR3 is 17 amino acids.

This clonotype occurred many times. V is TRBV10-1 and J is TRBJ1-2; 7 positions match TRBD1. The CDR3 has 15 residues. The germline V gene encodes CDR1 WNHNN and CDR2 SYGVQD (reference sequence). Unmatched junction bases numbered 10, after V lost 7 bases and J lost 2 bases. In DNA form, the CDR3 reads TGCGCCAGCATTAACTCACAGGGGAAGAACTATGGCTACACCTTC. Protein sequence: CASINSQGKNYGYTF.

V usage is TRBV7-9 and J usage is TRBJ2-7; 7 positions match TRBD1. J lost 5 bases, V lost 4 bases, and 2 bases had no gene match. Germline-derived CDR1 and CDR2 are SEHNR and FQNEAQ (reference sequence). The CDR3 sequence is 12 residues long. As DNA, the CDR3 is TGTGCCAGCAGCTCGGACAGGAACGAGCAGTACTTC. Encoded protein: CASSSDRNEQYF.

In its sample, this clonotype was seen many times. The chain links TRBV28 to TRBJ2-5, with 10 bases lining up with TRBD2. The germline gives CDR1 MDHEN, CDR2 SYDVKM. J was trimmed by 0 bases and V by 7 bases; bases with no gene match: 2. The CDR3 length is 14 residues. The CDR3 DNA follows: TGTGCCAGCACAGGACTAGCGGACCAAGAGACCCAGTACTTC. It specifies CASTGLADQETQYF.

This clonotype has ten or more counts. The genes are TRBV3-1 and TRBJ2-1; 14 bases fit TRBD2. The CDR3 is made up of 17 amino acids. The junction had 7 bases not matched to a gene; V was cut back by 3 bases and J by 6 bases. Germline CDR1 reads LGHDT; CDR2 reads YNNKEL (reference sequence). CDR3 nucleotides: TGTGCCAGCAGCCACGAATCTGGGACTAGCGGGAGCAATGAGCAGTTCTTC. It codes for CASSHESGTSGSNEQFF.

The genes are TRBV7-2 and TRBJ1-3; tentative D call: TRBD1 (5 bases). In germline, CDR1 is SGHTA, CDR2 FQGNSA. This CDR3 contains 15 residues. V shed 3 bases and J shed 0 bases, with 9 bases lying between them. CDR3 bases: TGTGCCAGCAGCTTTCAGGGTAACTCTGGAAACACCATATATTTT. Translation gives CASSFQGNSGNTIYF.

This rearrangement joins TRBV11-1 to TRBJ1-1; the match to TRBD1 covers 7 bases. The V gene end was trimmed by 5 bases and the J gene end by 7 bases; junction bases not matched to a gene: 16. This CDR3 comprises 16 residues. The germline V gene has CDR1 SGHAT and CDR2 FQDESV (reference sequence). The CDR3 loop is CASSNSVNRGVYEAFF. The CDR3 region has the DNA TGTGCCAGCAGCAACTCCGTCAACAGGGGCGTCTATGAAGCTTTCTTT.

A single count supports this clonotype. Here the CDR3 reads CASSPGQGLMGEKLFF. Here the CDR3 DNA reads TGTGCCAGCTCGCCGGGACAGGGCCTAATGGGTGAAAAACTGTTTTTT. The chain uses TRBV18 and TRBJ1-4; the match to TRBD1 covers 9 bases. The CDR3 spans 16 residues. V lost 6 bases to trimming and J lost 7 bases; unmatched junction nucleotides: 12. Germline lookup yields CDR1 KGHSH and CDR2 LQKENI.

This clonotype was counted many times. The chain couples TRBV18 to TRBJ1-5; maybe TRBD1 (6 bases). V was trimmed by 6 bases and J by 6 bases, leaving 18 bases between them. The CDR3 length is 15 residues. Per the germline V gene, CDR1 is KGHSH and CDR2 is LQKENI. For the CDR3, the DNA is TGTGCCAGCTCTCGCGACAGGCTCGAGGGTCAGCCCCAGCATTTT. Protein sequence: CASSRDRLEGQPQHF.

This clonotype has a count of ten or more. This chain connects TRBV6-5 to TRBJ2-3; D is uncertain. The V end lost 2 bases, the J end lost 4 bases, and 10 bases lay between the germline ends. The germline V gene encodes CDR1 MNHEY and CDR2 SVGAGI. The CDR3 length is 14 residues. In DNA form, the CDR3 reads TGTGCCAGCAGTTACGTCGGGTGGGCAGATACGCAGTATTTT. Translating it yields CASSYVGWADTQYF.

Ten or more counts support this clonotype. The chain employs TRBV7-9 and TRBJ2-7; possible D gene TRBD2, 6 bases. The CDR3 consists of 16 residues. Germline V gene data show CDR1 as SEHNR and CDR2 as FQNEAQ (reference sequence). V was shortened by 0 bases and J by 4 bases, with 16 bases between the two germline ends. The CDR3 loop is CASSLAALGGGYEQYF. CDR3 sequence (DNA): TGTGCCAGCAGCTTAGCCGCCTTGGGAGGCGGATACGAGCAGTACTTC.

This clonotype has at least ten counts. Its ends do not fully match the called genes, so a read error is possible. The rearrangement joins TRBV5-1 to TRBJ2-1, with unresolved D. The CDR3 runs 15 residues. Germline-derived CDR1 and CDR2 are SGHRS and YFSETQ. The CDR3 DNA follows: TGTGCCAGCAGCTTTGGAGCTGCCGCCTACAATGAGCAGTTCTTC. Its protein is CASSFGAAAYNEQFF.

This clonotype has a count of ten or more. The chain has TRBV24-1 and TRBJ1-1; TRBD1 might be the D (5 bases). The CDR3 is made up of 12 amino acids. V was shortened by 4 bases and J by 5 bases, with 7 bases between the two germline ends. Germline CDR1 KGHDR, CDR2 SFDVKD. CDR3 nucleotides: TGTGCCACCAGTGACCCAGGGACTGAAGCTTTCTTT. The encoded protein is CATSDPGTEAFF.

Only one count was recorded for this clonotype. CDR3 loop: CASSQDVWGLLREQYF. The CDR3, as DNA: TGTGCCAGCAGCCAAGATGTTTGGGGCCTATTGAGGGAGCAGTACTTC. The gene calls are TRBV11-2 and TRBJ2-7, with D possibly TRBD1 on 5 matching bases. The CDR3 runs to 16 residues. V shed 5 bases and J shed 7 bases, with 24 bases lying between them. Germline V lookup: CDR1 SGHAT, CDR2 FQNNGV.

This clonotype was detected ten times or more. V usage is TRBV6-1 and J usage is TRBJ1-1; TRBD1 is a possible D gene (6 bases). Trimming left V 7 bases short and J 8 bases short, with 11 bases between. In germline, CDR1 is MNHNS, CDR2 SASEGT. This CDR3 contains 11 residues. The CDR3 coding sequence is TGTGCCAGCACTGGGGGGCCGGAAGCTTTCTTT. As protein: CASTGGPEAFF.

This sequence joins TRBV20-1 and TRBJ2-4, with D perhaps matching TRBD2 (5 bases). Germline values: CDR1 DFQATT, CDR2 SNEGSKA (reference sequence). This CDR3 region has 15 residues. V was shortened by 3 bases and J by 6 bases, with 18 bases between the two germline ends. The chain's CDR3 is CSARTTGRWANIQYF. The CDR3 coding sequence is TGCAGTGCTAGGACTACGGGCAGGTGGGCAAACATTCAGTACTTC.

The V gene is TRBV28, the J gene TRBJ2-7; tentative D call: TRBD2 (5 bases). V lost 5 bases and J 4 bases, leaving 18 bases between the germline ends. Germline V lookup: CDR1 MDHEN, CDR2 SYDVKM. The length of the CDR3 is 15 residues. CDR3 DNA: TGTGCCAGCAGTCATTACGGGAAGAACCTTTACGAGCAGTACTTC. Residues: CASSHYGKNLYEQYF.

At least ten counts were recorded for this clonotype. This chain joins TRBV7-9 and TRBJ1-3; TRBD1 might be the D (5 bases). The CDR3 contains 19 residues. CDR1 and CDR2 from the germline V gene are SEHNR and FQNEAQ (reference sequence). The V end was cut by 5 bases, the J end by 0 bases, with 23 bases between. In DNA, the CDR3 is TGTGCCAGCAGCCCTGGTCCTGCAGGGACCAGCACCTCTGGAAACACCATATATTTT. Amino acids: CASSPGPAGTSTSGNTIYF.

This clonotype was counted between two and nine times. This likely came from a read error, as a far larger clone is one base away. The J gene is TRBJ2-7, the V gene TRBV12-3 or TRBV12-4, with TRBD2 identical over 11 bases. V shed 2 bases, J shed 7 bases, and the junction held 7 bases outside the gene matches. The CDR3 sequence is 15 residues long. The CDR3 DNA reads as TGTGCCAGCAGTTTAAGACTAGCGGGATACAATGAGCAGTACTTC. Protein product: CASSLRLAGYNEQYF.

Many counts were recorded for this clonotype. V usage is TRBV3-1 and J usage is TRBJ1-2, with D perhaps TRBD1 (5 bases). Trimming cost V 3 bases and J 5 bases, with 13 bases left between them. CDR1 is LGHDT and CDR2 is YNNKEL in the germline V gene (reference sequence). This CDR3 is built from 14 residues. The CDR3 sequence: CASSQVQGHYGYTF. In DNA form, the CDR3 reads TGTGCCAGCAGCCAGGTTCAGGGCCATTATGGCTACACCTTC.

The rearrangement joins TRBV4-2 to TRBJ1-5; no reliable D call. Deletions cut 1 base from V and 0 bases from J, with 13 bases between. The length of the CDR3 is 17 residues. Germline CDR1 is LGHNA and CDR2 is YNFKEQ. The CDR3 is CASSQGVRGDSNQPQHF. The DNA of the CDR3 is TGTGCCAGCAGCCAAGGGGTTCGGGGTGATAGCAATCAGCCCCAGCATTTT.

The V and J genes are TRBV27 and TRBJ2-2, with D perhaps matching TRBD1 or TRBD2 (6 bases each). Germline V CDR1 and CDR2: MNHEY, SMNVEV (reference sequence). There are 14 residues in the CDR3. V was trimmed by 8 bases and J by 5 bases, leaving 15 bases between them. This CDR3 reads CASRRDTNTGELFF. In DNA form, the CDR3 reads TGTGCCAGCCGGCGGGACACAAATACCGGGGAGCTGTTTTTT.

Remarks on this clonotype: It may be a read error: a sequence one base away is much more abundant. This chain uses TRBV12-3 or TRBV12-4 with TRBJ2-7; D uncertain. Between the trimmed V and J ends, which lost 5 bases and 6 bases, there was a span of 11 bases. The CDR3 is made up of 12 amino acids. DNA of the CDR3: TGTGCCAGCAGTCCGAGCATTCTCGAGCAGTACTTC. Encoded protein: CASSPSILEQYF.

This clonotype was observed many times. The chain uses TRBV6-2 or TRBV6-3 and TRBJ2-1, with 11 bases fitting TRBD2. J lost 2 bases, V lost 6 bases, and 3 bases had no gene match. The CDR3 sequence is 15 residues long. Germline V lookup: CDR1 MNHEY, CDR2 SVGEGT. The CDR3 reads CASRDSGRAYNEQFF. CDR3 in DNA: TGTGCCAGCAGAGATAGCGGGAGGGCCTACAATGAGCAGTTCTTC.

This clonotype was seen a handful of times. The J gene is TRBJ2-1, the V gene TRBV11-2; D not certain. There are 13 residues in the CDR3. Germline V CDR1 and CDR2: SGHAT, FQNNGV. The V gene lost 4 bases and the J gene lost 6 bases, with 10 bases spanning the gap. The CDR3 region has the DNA TGTGCCAGCAGCTCACTCCTCTGCAATGAGCAGTTCTTC. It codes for CASSSLLCNEQFF.

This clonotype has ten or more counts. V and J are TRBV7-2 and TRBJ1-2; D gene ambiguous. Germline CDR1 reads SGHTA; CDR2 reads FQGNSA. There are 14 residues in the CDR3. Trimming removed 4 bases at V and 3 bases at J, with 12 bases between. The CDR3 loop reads CASSSERADYGYTF. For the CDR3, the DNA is TGTGCCAGCAGCTCCGAACGGGCGGACTATGGCTACACCTTC.

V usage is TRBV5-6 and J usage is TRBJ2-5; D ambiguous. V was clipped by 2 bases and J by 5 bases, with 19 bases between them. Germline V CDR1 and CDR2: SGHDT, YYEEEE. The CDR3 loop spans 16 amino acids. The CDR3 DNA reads TGTGCCAGCAGCTTCGGGCCCCACAATAATGTTGAGACCCAGTACTTC. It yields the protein CASSFGPHNNVETQYF. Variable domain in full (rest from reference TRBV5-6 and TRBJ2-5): DAGVTQSPTHLIKTRGQQVTLRCSPKSGHDTVSWYQQALGQGPQFIFQYYEEEERQRGNFPDRFSGHQFPNYSSELNVNALLLGDSALYLCASSFGPHNNVETQYFGPGTRLLVL.

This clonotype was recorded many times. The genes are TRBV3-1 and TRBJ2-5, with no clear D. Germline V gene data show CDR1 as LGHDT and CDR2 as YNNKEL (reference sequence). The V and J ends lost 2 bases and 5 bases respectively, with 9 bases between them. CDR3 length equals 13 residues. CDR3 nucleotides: TGTGCCAGCAGCCAAACCCCTCGGGAGACCCAGTACTTC. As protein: CASSQTPRETQYF.

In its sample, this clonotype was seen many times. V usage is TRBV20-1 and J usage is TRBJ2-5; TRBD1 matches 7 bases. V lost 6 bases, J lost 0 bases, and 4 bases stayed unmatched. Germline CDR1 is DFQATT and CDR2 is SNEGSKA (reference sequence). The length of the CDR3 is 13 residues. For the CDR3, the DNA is TGCAGTGCAGGGACAGTGTACCAAGAGACCCAGTACTTC. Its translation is CSAGTVYQETQYF.